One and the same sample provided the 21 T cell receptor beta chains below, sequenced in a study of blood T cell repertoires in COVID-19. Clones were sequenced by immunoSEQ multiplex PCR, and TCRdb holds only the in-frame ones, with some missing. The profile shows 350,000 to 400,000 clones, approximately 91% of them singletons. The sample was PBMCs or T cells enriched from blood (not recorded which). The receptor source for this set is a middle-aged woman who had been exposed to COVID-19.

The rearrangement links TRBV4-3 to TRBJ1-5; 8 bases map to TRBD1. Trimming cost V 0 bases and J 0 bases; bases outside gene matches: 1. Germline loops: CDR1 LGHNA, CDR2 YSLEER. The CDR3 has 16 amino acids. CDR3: CASSQDTGGSNQPQHF. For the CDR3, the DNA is TGCGCCAGCAGCCAAGATACAGGGGGTAGCAATCAGCCCCAGCATTTT.

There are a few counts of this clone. The CDR3 bases are TGTGCTAGTGGTTTGGCCCGGACAGGGGGTTCGACCGGGGAGCTGTTTTTT. This translates into CASGLARTGGSTGELFF. J is TRBJ2-2 and V is TRBV12-5, with 10 positions matching TRBD1. This CDR3 is built from 17 residues. Germline trimming cut 1 base from V and 5 bases from J; bases unmatched to any gene: 7. In germline, CDR1 is LGHNT, CDR2 FRNRAP.

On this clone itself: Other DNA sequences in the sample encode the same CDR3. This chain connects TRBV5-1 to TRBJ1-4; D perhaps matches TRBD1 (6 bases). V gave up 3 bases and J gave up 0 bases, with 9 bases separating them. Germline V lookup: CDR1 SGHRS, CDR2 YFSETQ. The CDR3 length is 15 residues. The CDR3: CASSSTGATNEKLFF. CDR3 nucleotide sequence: TGCGCCAGCAGCTCGACAGGCGCAACTAATGAAAAACTGTTTTTT.

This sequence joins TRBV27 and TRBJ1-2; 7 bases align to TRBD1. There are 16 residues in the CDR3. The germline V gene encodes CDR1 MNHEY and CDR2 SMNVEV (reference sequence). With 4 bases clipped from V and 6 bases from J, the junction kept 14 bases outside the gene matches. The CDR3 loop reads CASSWTGESLTDGYTF. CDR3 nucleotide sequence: TGTGCCAGCAGTTGGACAGGCGAGTCGTTAACGGATGGCTACACCTTC.

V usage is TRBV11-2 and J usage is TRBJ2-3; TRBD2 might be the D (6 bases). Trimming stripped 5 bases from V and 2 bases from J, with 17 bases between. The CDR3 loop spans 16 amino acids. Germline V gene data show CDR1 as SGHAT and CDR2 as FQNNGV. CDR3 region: CASSTRRSGDTDTQYF. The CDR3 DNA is TGTGCCAGCAGCACCCGTAGATCGGGAGACACAGATACGCAGTATTTT.

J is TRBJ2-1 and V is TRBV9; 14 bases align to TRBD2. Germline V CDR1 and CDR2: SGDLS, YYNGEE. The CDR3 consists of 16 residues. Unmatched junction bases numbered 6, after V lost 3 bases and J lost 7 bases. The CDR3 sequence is CASSGAGTSGRNEQFF. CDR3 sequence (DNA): TGTGCCAGCAGCGGAGCCGGGACTAGCGGGAGAAATGAGCAGTTCTTC.

This CDR3 is CASSLGTANEQFF. Written as DNA, the CDR3 is TGTGCCAGCAGTTTAGGGACTGCAAATGAGCAGTTCTTC. The chain links TRBV12-3 or TRBV12-4 to TRBJ2-1; TRBD2 is a possible D gene (5 bases). The V end lost 1 base, the J end lost 7 bases, and 8 bases lay between the germline ends. The CDR3 extends over 13 amino acids.

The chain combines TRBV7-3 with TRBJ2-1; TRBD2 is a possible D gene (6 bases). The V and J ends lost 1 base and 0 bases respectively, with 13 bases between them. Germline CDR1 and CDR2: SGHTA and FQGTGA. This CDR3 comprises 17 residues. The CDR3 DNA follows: TGTGCCAGCAGCTTAAGTTCCTCGGGGGTCTCCTACAATGAGCAGTTCTTC. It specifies CASSLSSSGVSYNEQFF.

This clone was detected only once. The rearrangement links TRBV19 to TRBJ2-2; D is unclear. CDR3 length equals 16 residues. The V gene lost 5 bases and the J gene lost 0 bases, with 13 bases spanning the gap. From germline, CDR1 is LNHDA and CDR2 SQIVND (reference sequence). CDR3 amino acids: CASSLRKAANTGELFF. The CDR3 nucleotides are TGTGCCAGTAGTCTAAGAAAGGCGGCGAACACCGGGGAGCTGTTTTTT.

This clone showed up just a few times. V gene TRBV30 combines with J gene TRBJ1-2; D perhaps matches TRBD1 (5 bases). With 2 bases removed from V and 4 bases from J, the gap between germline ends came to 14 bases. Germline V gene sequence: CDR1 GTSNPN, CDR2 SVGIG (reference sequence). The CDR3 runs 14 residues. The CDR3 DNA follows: TGTGCCTGGAGTCCCACCTCCGGGGGCTATGGCTACACCTTC. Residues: CAWSPTSGGYGYTF.

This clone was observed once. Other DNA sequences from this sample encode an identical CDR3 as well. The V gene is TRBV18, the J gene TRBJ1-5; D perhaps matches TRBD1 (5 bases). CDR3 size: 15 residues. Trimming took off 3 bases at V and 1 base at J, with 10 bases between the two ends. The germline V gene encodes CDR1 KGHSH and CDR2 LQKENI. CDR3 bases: TGTGCCAGCTCACCTTCTGGGGGGAGCAATCAGCCCCAGCATTTT. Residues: CASSPSGGSNQPQHF.

The CDR3: CASSFVGAGSTEAFF. In DNA, the CDR3 is TGTGCCAGCAGCTTTGTAGGGGCTGGTAGCACTGAAGCTTTCTTT. This chain links TRBV7-2 with TRBJ1-1; D is possibly TRBD1 (5 bases). Trimming pared 3 bases from V and 4 bases from J, leaving 15 bases between. Germline CDR1 SGHTA, CDR2 FQGNSA. This CDR3 has 15 amino acids.

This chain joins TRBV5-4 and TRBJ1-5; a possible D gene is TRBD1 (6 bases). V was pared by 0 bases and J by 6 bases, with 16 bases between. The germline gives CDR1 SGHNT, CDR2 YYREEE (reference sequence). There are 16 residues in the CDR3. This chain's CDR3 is CASSLGGQSGAQPQHF. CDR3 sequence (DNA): TGTGCCAGCAGCTTGGGTGGACAGAGTGGGGCTCAGCCCCAGCATTTT.

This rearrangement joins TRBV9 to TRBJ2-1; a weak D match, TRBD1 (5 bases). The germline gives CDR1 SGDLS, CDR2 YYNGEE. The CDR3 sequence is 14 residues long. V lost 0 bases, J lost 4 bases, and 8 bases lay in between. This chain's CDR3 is CASSVGGRYNEQFF. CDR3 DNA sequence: TGTGCCAGCAGCGTAGGGGGCCGATACAATGAGCAGTTCTTC. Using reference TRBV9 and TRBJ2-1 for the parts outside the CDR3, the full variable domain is DSGVTQTPKHLITATGQRVTLRCSPRSGDLSVYWYQQSLDQGLQFLIQYYNGEERAKGNILERFSAQQFPDLHSELNLSSLELGDSALYFCASSVGGRYNEQFFGPGTRLTVL.

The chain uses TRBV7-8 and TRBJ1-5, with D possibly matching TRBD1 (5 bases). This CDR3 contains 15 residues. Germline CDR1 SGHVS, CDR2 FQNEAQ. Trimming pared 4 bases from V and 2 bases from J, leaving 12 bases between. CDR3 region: CASSSRVKGNQPQHF. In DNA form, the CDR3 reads TGTGCCAGCAGCTCCAGGGTGAAGGGCAATCAGCCCCAGCATTTT.

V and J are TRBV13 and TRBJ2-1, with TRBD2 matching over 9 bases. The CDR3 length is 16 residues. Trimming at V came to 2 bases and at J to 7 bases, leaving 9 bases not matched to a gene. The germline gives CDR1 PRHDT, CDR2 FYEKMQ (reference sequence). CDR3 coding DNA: TGTGCCAGCAGCTTAAGGGGCGGGAGGGGCTTAAATGAGCAGTTCTTC. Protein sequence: CASSLRGGRGLNEQFF.

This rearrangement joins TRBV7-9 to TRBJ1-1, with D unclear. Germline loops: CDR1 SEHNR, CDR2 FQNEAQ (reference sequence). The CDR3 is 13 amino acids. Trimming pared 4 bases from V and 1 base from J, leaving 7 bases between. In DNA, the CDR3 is TGTGCCAGCAGCTCCTTAGCGAACACTGAAGCTTTCTTT. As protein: CASSSLANTEAFF. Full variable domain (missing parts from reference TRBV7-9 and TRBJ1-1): DTGVSQNPRHKITKRGQNVTFRCDPISEHNRLYWYRQTLGQGPEFLTYFQNEAQLEKSRLLSDRFSAERPKGSFSTLEIQRTEQGDSAMYLCASSSLANTEAFFGQGTRLTVV.

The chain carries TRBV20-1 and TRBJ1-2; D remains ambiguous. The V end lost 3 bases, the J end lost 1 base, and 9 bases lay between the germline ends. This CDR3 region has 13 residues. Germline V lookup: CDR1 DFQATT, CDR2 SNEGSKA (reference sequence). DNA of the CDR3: TGCAGTGCTAGTGGAGGAATTAACTATGGCTACACCTTC. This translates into CSASGGINYGYTF.

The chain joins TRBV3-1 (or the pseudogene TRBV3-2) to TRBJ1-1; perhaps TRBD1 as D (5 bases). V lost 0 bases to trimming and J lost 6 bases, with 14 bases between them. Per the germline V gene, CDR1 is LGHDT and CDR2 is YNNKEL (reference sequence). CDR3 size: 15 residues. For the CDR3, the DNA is TGTGCCAGCAGCCAAGATGGGGGGATCCAATCTGAAGCTTTCTTT. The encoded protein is CASSQDGGIQSEAFF.

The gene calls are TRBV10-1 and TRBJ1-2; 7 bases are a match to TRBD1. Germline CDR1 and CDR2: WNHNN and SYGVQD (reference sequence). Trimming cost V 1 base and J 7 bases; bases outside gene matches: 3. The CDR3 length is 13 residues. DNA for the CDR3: TGCGCCAGCAGTGAGTGGACAGGTTCTGGCTACACCTTC. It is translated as CASSEWTGSGYTF.

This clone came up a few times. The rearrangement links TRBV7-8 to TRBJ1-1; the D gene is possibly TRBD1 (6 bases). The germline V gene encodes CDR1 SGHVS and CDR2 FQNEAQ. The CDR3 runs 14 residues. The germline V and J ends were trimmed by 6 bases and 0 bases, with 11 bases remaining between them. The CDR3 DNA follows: TGTGCCAGCAGAAGGACAGTCCTGAACACTGAAGCTTTCTTT. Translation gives CASRRTVLNTEAFF.